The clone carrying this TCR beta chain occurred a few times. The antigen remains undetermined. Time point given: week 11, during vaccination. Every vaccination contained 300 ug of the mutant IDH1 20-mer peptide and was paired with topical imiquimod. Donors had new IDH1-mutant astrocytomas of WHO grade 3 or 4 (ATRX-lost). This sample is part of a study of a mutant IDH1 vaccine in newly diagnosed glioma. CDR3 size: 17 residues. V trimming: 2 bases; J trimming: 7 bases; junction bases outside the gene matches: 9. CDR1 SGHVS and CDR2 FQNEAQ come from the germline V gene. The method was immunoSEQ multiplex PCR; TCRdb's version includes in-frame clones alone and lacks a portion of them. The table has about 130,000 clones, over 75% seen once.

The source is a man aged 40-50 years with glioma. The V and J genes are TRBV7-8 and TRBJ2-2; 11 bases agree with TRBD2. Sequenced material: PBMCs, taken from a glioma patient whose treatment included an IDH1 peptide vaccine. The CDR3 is CASSLPGSGRADGELFF. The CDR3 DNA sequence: TGTGCCAGCAGCTTACCTGGTAGCGGGAGGGCCGACGGGGAGCTGTTTTTT.